The 28 T cell receptor beta chains listed next were all sequenced from one sample in a study of shared clonotypes between healthy human individuals. This table comes from immunoSEQ multiplex PCR, and its TCRdb copy is limited to in-frame clones, with some not included. The sample lists over 1.5 million clones; 98% were seen once. The sample consisted of naive CD4+ T cells sorted from blood. The subset is: CD45RA+ positively selected. These receptors were obtained from a man aged 30-40 years in good health.

The chain recombines TRBV7-6 with TRBJ1-1, with D unresolved. V was clipped by 5 bases and J by 8 bases, with 15 bases between them. The CDR3 runs 13 residues. CDR1 and CDR2 from the germline V gene are SGHVS and FNYEAQ. CDR3 loop: CASSPLASTEAFF. The DNA for the CDR3 is TGTGCCAGCAGCCCGTTGGCTTCGACGGAAGCTTTCTTT.

The CDR3 spells CASSRRLAVTSGANVLTF. The CDR3 DNA sequence: TGTGCCAGTAGTAGAAGGCTAGCGGTTACCTCTGGGGCCAACGTCCTGACTTTC. V and J are TRBV19 and TRBJ2-6, with 7 bases that match TRBD2. The CDR3 has 18 amino acids. V lost 4 bases to trimming and J lost 0 bases; unmatched junction nucleotides: 9. Germline CDR1 and CDR2: LNHDA and SQIVND (reference sequence).

The chain couples TRBV18 to TRBJ1-1, with D uncertain. The V gene's germline CDR1 is KGHSH and CDR2 LQKENI. V was cut by 5 bases and J by 0 bases, with 13 bases left in between. There are 15 residues in the CDR3. The CDR3 coding sequence is TGTGCCAGCTCAGGAGGCCCGGGCTTGAACACTGAAGCTTTCTTT. Translated, it gives CASSGGPGLNTEAFF.

This sequence joins TRBV18 and TRBJ1-5; D is possibly TRBD1 (6 bases). Germline V gene sequence: CDR1 KGHSH, CDR2 LQKENI. V lost 0 bases to trimming and J lost 2 bases, with 11 bases between them. This CDR3 region has 16 residues. CDR3: CASSPPGGVGNQPQHF. The CDR3 coding sequence is TGTGCCAGCTCACCACCTGGGGGCGTCGGCAATCAGCCCCAGCATTTT.

The gene calls are TRBV18 and TRBJ2-5; no definite D call. Between the trimmed V and J ends, which lost 0 bases and 4 bases, there was a span of 9 bases. This CDR3 contains 14 residues. Looked up from germline, CDR1 is KGHSH and CDR2 is LQKENI. The CDR3 DNA follows: TGTGCCAGCTCACCACCTGAGGCCTTAGAGACCCAGTACTTC. This codes for CASSPPEALETQYF.

The chain has TRBV7-9 and TRBJ2-1; 12 bases are a match to TRBD2. This CDR3 has 15 residues. The V segment lost 3 bases and the J segment 8 bases; nucleotides outside the gene matches: 5. Germline CDR1 is SEHNR and CDR2 is FQNEAQ (reference sequence). The DNA for the CDR3 is TGTGCCAGCAGCTTGACTAGCGGGAGTTCGGATGAGCAGTTCTTC. This encodes CASSLTSGSSDEQFF.

The genes are TRBV6-1 and TRBJ2-1, with D uncertain. This CDR3 is built from 15 residues. From germline, CDR1 is MNHNS and CDR2 SASEGT. The V end lost 4 bases, the J end lost 8 bases, and 18 bases lay between the germline ends. CDR3 sequence reads: CASSGYPRQVHEQFF. The CDR3 nucleotides read TGTGCCAGCAGTGGATACCCACGGCAAGTGCATGAGCAGTTCTTC.

V is TRBV28 and J is TRBJ2-2, with D perhaps TRBD1 or TRBD2 (5 bases each). CDR3 length: 14 amino acids. Germline V gene sequence: CDR1 MDHEN, CDR2 SYDVKM. The V end was cut by 3 bases, the J end by 6 bases, with 11 bases between. This CDR3 reads CASSFWGSPGELFF. As DNA, the CDR3 is TGTGCCAGCAGTTTTTGGGGGTCTCCCGGGGAGCTGTTTTTT.

This chain connects TRBV19 to TRBJ2-2, with 7 bases that match TRBD2. With 4 bases clipped from V and 4 bases from J, the junction kept 9 bases outside the gene matches. Germline CDR1 reads LNHDA; CDR2 reads SQIVND (reference sequence). The CDR3 has 16 residues. DNA of the CDR3: TGTGCCAGTAGTACCCACGGGAGGTTGAGCACCGGGGAGCTGTTTTTT. This sequence encodes CASSTHGRLSTGELFF.

The chain carries TRBV10-3 and TRBJ2-7, with 8 bases lining up with TRBD1. CDR3 length: 15 amino acids. The V gene end was trimmed by 5 bases and the J gene end by 0 bases; junction bases not matched to a gene: 6. Germline values: CDR1 ENHRY, CDR2 SYGVKD. CDR3 residues: CAISKTGQASYEQYF. CDR3 DNA: TGTGCCATCAGTAAGACGGGACAGGCCTCCTACGAGCAGTACTTC.

The chain employs TRBV19 and TRBJ2-7; D tentatively reads TRBD1 or TRBD2 (5 bases each). Trimming removed 3 bases from V and 3 bases from J, with 15 bases in between. Germline-derived CDR1 and CDR2 are LNHDA and SQIVND (reference sequence). The CDR3 is 15 amino acids. The CDR3 nucleotides are TGTGCCAGTAGTATGAGGGGTTGGGGCGGCTACGAGCAGTACTTC. The encoded protein is CASSMRGWGGYEQYF.

The genes are TRBV7-9 and TRBJ2-3; 7 nucleotides line up with TRBD2. The germline V gene has CDR1 SEHNR and CDR2 FQNEAQ (reference sequence). This CDR3 is built from 16 residues. J gave up 5 bases and V 5 bases, and 13 bases lay outside the gene matches. The CDR3 DNA reads as TGTGCCAGCAGCCGCGAACAGCGGGAAGAGGGAGATACGCAGTATTTT. Its protein is CASSREQREEGDTQYF.

The chain is built from TRBV20-1 and TRBJ2-5, with TRBD2 as a possible D gene (5 bases). Germline V gives CDR1 DFQATT, CDR2 SNEGSKA (reference sequence). This CDR3 comprises 11 residues. V lost 6 bases, J lost 7 bases, and 12 bases lay in between. The CDR3 region is CSARAPGTQYF. The CDR3 DNA reads as TGCAGTGCGAGGGCGCCCGGGACCCAGTACTTC.

The rearrangement uses TRBV28 and TRBJ1-2; tentatively, D is TRBD1 (5 bases). Trimming removed 2 bases at V and 7 bases at J, with 11 bases between. Germline lookup yields CDR1 MDHEN and CDR2 SYDVKM. The CDR3 runs 13 residues. CDR3 amino acids: CASSLVAGGGYTF. As DNA, the CDR3 is TGTGCCAGCAGTTTAGTTGCGGGGGGTGGCTACACCTTC.

The genes are TRBV9 and TRBJ2-7; 10 bases match TRBD2. V shed 0 bases, J shed 7 bases, and the junction held 7 bases outside the gene matches. The CDR3 has 15 amino acids. Germline-derived CDR1 and CDR2 are SGDLS and YYNGEE. This CDR3 is CASSVEEREGEEQYF. CDR3 DNA sequence: TGTGCCAGCAGCGTAGAGGAGCGGGAGGGCGAAGAGCAGTACTTC. Complete variable domain (other parts from reference TRBV9 and TRBJ2-7): DSGVTQTPKHLITATGQRVTLRCSPRSGDLSVYWYQQSLDQGLQFLIQYYNGEERAKGNILERFSAQQFPDLHSELNLSSLELGDSALYFCASSVEEREGEEQYFGPGTRLTVT.

The chain recombines TRBV9 with TRBJ2-5; D is ambiguous. Germline CDR1 SGDLS, CDR2 YYNGEE. Trimming removed 0 bases at V and 7 bases at J, with 10 bases between. CDR3 length equals 13 residues. CDR3 DNA sequence: TGTGCCAGCAGCGTAGACCACTTGGGGACCCAGTACTTC. Protein product: CASSVDHLGTQYF.

The chain is built from TRBV11-1 and TRBJ1-3, with unresolved D. Between the trimmed V and J ends, which lost 4 bases and 6 bases, there was a span of 4 bases. The CDR3 sequence is 11 residues long. Per the germline V gene, CDR1 is SGHAT and CDR2 is FQDESV (reference sequence). The CDR3 nucleotides read TGTGCCAGCAGCTCAACAAACACCATATATTTT. Its protein product is CASSSTNTIYF.

V gene TRBV7-3 combines with J gene TRBJ2-3; 8 bases line up with TRBD2. In germline, CDR1 is SGHTA, CDR2 FQGTGA. CDR3 length: 19 amino acids. V lost 1 base and J lost 1; bases outside the gene matches: 13. CDR3 bases: TGTGCCAGCAGCTTAATGGCGGGGTGGGCGGGAGGACGCACAGATACGCAGTATTTT. Residues: CASSLMAGWAGGRTDTQYF.

This sequence joins TRBV28 and TRBJ2-5; 11 bases fit TRBD2. V was clipped by 6 bases and J by 4 bases; unmatched bases: 4. This CDR3 has 14 residues. Per germline, CDR1 MDHEN and CDR2 SYDVKM. The chain's CDR3 is CASSLLAGVETQYF. The DNA of the CDR3 is TGTGCCAGCAGCTTACTAGCGGGAGTAGAGACCCAGTACTTC.

V is TRBV9 and J is TRBJ1-2; 8 bases map to TRBD1. CDR1 and CDR2 (germline): SGDLS, YYNGEE. There are 16 residues in the CDR3. Losses at the gene ends were 0 bases for V and 4 bases for J; bases not matched to a gene: 8. In nucleotides, the CDR3 is TGTGCCAGCAGCGTAGGTTCCAGGGGGCTAATCTATGGCTACACCTTC. Its translation is CASSVGSRGLIYGYTF. Combining the CDR3 with reference TRBV9 and TRBJ1-2 gives the whole variable domain DSGVTQTPKHLITATGQRVTLRCSPRSGDLSVYWYQQSLDQGLQFLIQYYNGEERAKGNILERFSAQQFPDLHSELNLSSLELGDSALYFCASSVGSRGLIYGYTFGSGTRLTVV.

The chain joins TRBV5-4 to TRBJ1-2; D not resolved. V was trimmed by 0 bases and J by 0 bases, leaving 9 bases between them. CDR1 is SGHNT, CDR2 YYREEE, per germline (reference sequence). CDR3 length: 15 amino acids. DNA for the CDR3: TGTGCCAGCAGCTTGGGGGCGCTTGCTAACTATGGCTACACCTTC. It specifies CASSLGALANYGYTF.

The J gene is TRBJ2-1, the V gene TRBV7-2; TRBD2 matches 10 bases. The CDR3 spans 17 residues. Per the germline V gene, CDR1 is SGHTA and CDR2 is FQGNSA. With 2 bases clipped from V and 1 base from J, the junction kept 5 bases outside the gene matches. Here the CDR3 DNA reads TGTGCCAGCAGCTTAAGGTCTAGCGGGAGTTCCTACAATGAGCAGTTCTTC. It specifies CASSLRSSGSSYNEQFF.

In DNA form, the CDR3 reads TGTGCCAGCACCAGTCGAACCCAAACCGGGGAGCTGTTTTTT. Translating it yields CASTSRTQTGELFF. V usage is TRBV11-2 and J usage is TRBJ2-2; D ambiguous. CDR1 SGHAT and CDR2 FQNNGV come from the germline V gene. Trimming left V 7 bases short and J 5 bases short, with 14 bases between. This CDR3 is 14 amino acids long. Based on the CDR3 plus reference TRBV11-2 and TRBJ2-2, the full variable domain is EAGVAQSPRYKIIEKRQSVAFWCNPISGHATLYWYQQILGQGPKLLIQFQNNGVVDDSQLPKDRFSAERLKGVDSTLKIQPAKLEDSAVYLCASTSRTQTGELFFGEGSRLTVL.

The chain is built from TRBV9 and TRBJ2-3; unclear D gene. Trimming removed 3 bases at V and 6 bases at J, with 8 bases between. The V gene's germline CDR1 is SGDLS and CDR2 YYNGEE. The CDR3 sequence is 12 residues long. In DNA form, the CDR3 reads TGTGCCAGCAGCGCCCCCCGGGATACGCAGTATTTT. Encoded protein: CASSAPRDTQYF.

The chain recombines TRBV7-2 with TRBJ1-2, with 8 positions matching TRBD1. CDR3 length equals 15 residues. Germline trimming cut 5 bases from V and 4 bases from J; bases unmatched to any gene: 9. CDR1 is SGHTA and CDR2 is FQGNSA in the germline V gene. CDR3 in amino acids: CASSPQTGVSYGYTF. The CDR3, as DNA: TGTGCCAGCAGCCCCCAGACAGGGGTGTCCTATGGCTACACCTTC.

The chain recombines TRBV18 with TRBJ1-3; D is unclear. V was clipped by 2 bases and J by 0 bases, with 14 bases between them. Germline CDR1 and CDR2: KGHSH and LQKENI. CDR3 length: 17 residues. The DNA of the CDR3 is TGTGCCAGCTCACCAAGGAATACCCGGGCCTCTGGAAACACCATATATTTT. It specifies CASSPRNTRASGNTIYF.

The chain uses TRBV18 and TRBJ1-5; maybe TRBD1 (5 bases). CDR3 size: 14 residues. Germline V lookup: CDR1 KGHSH, CDR2 LQKENI. V was clipped by 2 bases and J by 3 bases, with 8 bases between them. The CDR3: CASSPDSDNQPQHF. CDR3 DNA sequence: TGTGCCAGCTCACCAGACAGCGACAATCAGCCCCAGCATTTT.

The V call is TRBV15, the J call TRBJ2-1, with D perhaps TRBD2 (5 bases). This CDR3 has 15 residues. Trimming stripped 2 bases from V and 2 bases from J, with 10 bases between. Germline V gene sequence: CDR1 LNHNV, CDR2 YYDKDF (reference sequence). CDR3 amino acids: CATSRPPGTYNEQFF. The CDR3 DNA reads as TGTGCCACCAGCAGACCTCCGGGAACCTACAATGAGCAGTTCTTC.